The rows below give T cell receptor beta chains drawn from one sample of a study of blood T cell repertoires in COVID-19. Clones were sequenced by immunoSEQ multiplex PCR, and TCRdb holds only the in-frame ones, with some missing. The sample holds roughly 230,000 clones, approximately 85% seen once. The sequenced material came from peripheral blood. These receptors all come from a man aged 40-49 years with acute or convalescent COVID-19. CDR3s include the opening cysteine and the closing phenylalanine or tryptophan. A D gene is named only where the DNA matches it firmly. Size tells how often a clone was seen (once, few, many) or the class of an expanded clone, and some rows leave it out.

V	D	size	J	CDR3	DNA
TRBV29-1	TRBD1	few	TRBJ1-2	CSASRMTGGDYGYTF	TGCAGCGCCTCGCGGATGACAGGGGGCGACTATGGCTACACCTTC
TRBV28	TRBD2	once	TRBJ2-7	CASSPGTNLAYEQYF	TGTGCCAGCAGTCCCGGGACTAACCTAGCCTACGAGCAGTACTTC
TRBV20-1	-	-	TRBJ1-5	CSASSSPDLQPQHF	TGCAGTGCTAGTTCAAGTCCAGATCTGCAGCCCCAGCATTTT
TRBV2	-	-	TRBJ1-2	CASSERKGGYTF	TGTGCCAGCAGTGAGCGGAAAGGAGGCTACACCTTC
TRBV5-4	TRBD2	-	TRBJ2-1	CASSLGDYRHNEQFF	TGTGCCAGCAGCTTAGGGGACTACCGACACAATGAGCAGTTCTTC
TRBV18	-	-	TRBJ1-2	CASSPGKGPGYTF	TGTGCCAGCTCCCCCGGGAAGGGCCCCGGCTACACCTTC
TRBV30	TRBD1	-	TRBJ2-7	CAWSQGVSYEQYF	TGTGCCTGGAGCCAGGGGGTTTCCTACGAGCAGTACTTC
TRBV28	-	-	TRBJ1-5	CASSFQGSNQPQHF	TGTGCCAGCAGTTTCCAGGGAAGCAATCAGCCCCAGCATTTT
TRBV5-1	TRBD2	-	TRBJ2-3	CASSLVIAGGTDTQYF	TGCGCCAGCAGCTTGGTGATAGCGGGGGGCACAGATACGCAGTATTTT
TRBV27	-	-	TRBJ2-2	CASRIGGNTGELFF	TGTGCCAGCAGAATTGGGGGCAACACCGGGGAGCTGTTTTTT
TRBV4-1	TRBD1	-	TRBJ2-7	CASSPGTAFYEQYF	TGCGCCAGCAGTCCCGGGACAGCATTCTACGAGCAGTACTTC
TRBV2	-	-	TRBJ1-5	CASSEGDAGVQPQHF	TGTGCCAGCAGTGAAGGGGACGCAGGGGTTCAGCCCCAGCATTTT
TRBV2	-	-	TRBJ1-2	CASRVGGGGNYGYTF	TGTGCCAGCAGAGTCGGGGGGGGCGGTAACTATGGCTACACCTTC
TRBV6-5	TRBD1	-	TRBJ2-7	CASSRTGGLYEQYF	TGTGCCAGCAGCCGGACAGGGGGCCTCTACGAGCAGTACTTC
TRBV3-1/TRBV3-2	TRBD1	once	TRBJ2-1	CASSQGQRDSTWSFF	TGTGCCAGCAGCCAAGGACAAAGGGACAGTACTTGGAGTTTCTTC
TRBV5-1	TRBD2	once	TRBJ2-3	CASSLGLAGAVRDTQYF	TGCGCCAGCAGCCTGGGACTAGCGGGGGCAGTCAGAGATACGCAGTATTTT
TRBV20-1	TRBD2	-	TRBJ2-2	CSASTGTSGGYTGELFF	TGCAGTGCTAGTACCGGGACTAGCGGGGGCTACACCGGGGAGCTGTTTTTT
TRBV5-6	-	-	TRBJ1-2	CASSSSSDGYRGYTF	TGTGCCAGCAGCTCTTCCTCCGACGGGTACCGTGGCTACACCTTC
TRBV2	TRBD1	-	TRBJ1-2	CASSPPGQGFGYGYTF	TGTGCCAGCAGTCCCCCAGGACAGGGGTTCGGCTATGGCTACACCTTC
TRBV27	TRBD2	-	TRBJ2-1	CASRRSLAGGSYNEQFF	TGTGCCAGCAGGCGCTCCCTAGCGGGGGGCTCCTACAATGAGCAGTTCTTC
TRBV9	-	-	TRBJ2-3	CASSASHWEDTQYF	TGTGCCAGCAGCGCATCCCACTGGGAGGATACGCAGTATTTT
TRBV28	-	-	TRBJ1-5	CASSAGGGGNQPQHF	TGTGCCAGCAGTGCGGGCGGGGGTGGCAATCAGCCCCAGCATTTT
TRBV11-2	-	-	TRBJ2-7	CASSSLDFPYEQYF	TGTGCCAGCAGCTCGCTAGATTTCCCTTACGAGCAGTACTTC
TRBV28	TRBD1	-	TRBJ2-7	CASSSGGIYEQYF	TGTGCCAGCAGCTCAGGGGGAATCTACGAGCAGTACTTC
TRBV20-1	-	-	TRBJ1-5	CSASRSNQPQHF	TGCAGTGCTAGTCGTAGCAATCAGCCCCAGCATTTT
TRBV3-1/TRBV3-2	TRBD2	-	TRBJ2-5	CASSSRLAGGRETQYF	TGTGCCAGCAGCTCGCGACTAGCGGGGGGGCGCGAGACCCAGTACTTC
TRBV28	-	-	TRBJ1-5	CASSRRTQLGNQPQHF	TGTGCCAGCAGTCGTCGGACACAGTTGGGGAATCAGCCCCAGCATTTT
TRBV4-2	TRBD2	-	TRBJ2-2	CASRGGLAGGTNTGELFF	TGTGCCAGCAGAGGGGGGCTAGCGGGGGGCACGAACACCGGGGAGCTGTTTTTT
TRBV12-2	-	-	TRBJ2-7	CASRRTKTSGGDNPYEQYF	TGTGCAAGTCGGCGAACAAAGACTAGCGGGGGTGATAACCCCTACGAGCAGTACTTC
TRBV2	-	-	TRBJ2-5	CASSLTVIQETQYF	TGTGCCAGCAGCCTGACAGTGATCCAAGAGACCCAGTACTTC
TRBV14	TRBD1	few	TRBJ1-1	CASSQIIWTGGENTEAFF	TGTGCCAGCAGCCAAATTATCTGGACAGGGGGAGAGAACACTGAAGCTTTCTTT
TRBV10-3	-	few	TRBJ2-1	CAISALRRTDEYNEQFF	TGTGCCATCAGTGCACTTCGTCGGACAGACGAATACAATGAGCAGTTCTTC
TRBV6-5	TRBD1	-	TRBJ1-1	CASNRDRGLSTEAFF	TGTGCCAGCAATAGGGACAGGGGGCTGAGCACTGAAGCTTTCTTT
TRBV30	-	-	TRBJ1-4	CAWSPPVLKEKLFF	TGTGCCTGGAGTCCCCCAGTGCTGAAAGAAAAACTGTTTTTT
TRBV9	TRBD1	-	TRBJ2-1	CASSVRDRAAEQFF	TGTGCCAGCAGCGTCCGGGACAGGGCTGCGGAGCAGTTCTTC
TRBV4-3	TRBD2	-	TRBJ2-7	CASSQETSGEYEQYF	TGCGCCAGCAGCCAAGAGACTAGCGGGGAATACGAGCAGTACTTC
TRBV5-5	TRBD1	-	TRBJ2-7	CASSSGTGAYEQYF	TGTGCCAGCAGCTCGGGGACAGGGGCCTACGAGCAGTACTTC
TRBV5-4	TRBD1	few	TRBJ1-1	CASSKPGTGSTEAFF	TGTGCCAGCAGTAAGCCCGGGACAGGGAGCACTGAAGCTTTCTTT
TRBV10-1	-	-	TRBJ2-3	CASSEFQGSTDTQYF	TGCGCCAGCAGTGAATTCCAGGGTAGCACAGATACGCAGTATTTT
TRBV5-1	TRBD1	-	TRBJ2-7	CASSLGHRGSYEQYF	TGCGCCAGCAGCTTGGGTCACAGGGGTTCCTACGAGCAGTACTTC
TRBV29-1	-	-	TRBJ1-1	CSVEAGNTEAFF	TGCAGCGTTGAGGCGGGAAACACTGAAGCTTTCTTT
TRBV14	TRBD1	few	TRBJ1-2	CASSPLQGFYGYTF	TGTGCCAGCAGCCCATTACAGGGGTTCTATGGCTACACCTTC
TRBV7-2	TRBD2	-	TRBJ2-3	CASSPRASGGPSTDTQYF	TGTGCCAGCAGCCCACGGGCTAGCGGGGGGCCTAGCACAGATACGCAGTATTTT
TRBV28	-	-	TRBJ1-1	CASSSRSRQREAFF	TGTGCCAGCAGTTCCCGAAGCCGACAGCGTGAAGCTTTCTTT
TRBV9	-	-	TRBJ1-2	CASSPGTAGYTF	TGTGCCAGCAGCCCGGGGACTGCCGGCTACACCTTC
TRBV2	-	few	TRBJ1-3	CASSENRYSGNTIYF	TGTGCCAGCAGTGAAAACAGATACTCTGGAAACACCATATATTTT
TRBV27	TRBD2	-	TRBJ2-1	CASSLVSGGYNEQFF	TGTGCCAGCAGTTTAGTTAGCGGGGGTTACAATGAGCAGTTCTTC
TRBV7-2	-	-	TRBJ1-1	CASSFSGRTEAFF	TGTGCCAGCAGCTTTTCAGGGCGGACTGAAGCTTTCTTT
TRBV7-3	-	-	TRBJ1-1	CASSLTGGTEAFF	TGTGCCAGCAGCCTCACGGGGGGCACTGAAGCTTTCTTT
TRBV27	TRBD1	-	TRBJ1-1	CASSLGGQGTVEAFF	TGTGCCAGCAGTTTAGGCGGACAGGGGACGGTGGAGGCTTTCTTT
TRBV19	TRBD1	-	TRBJ1-4	CAVGDRGKEKLFF	TGTGCCGTAGGGGACAGGGGGAAAGAAAAACTGTTTTTT
TRBV4-1	TRBD1	-	TRBJ2-7	CASSWDSSYEQYF	TGCGCCAGCAGTTGGGACAGCTCCTACGAGCAGTACTTC
TRBV12-3/TRBV12-4	-	-	TRBJ1-1	CASSFDRRTEAFF	TGTGCCAGCAGTTTTGACAGGCGAACTGAAGCTTTCTTT
TRBV15	TRBD1	-	TRBJ1-4	CATSRGGTGDEKLFF	TGTGCCACCAGCAGAGGCGGGACAGGGGATGAAAAACTGTTTTTT
TRBV7-9	-	many	TRBJ1-1	CASSSQQGREKNTEAFF	TGTGCCAGCAGCTCCCAACAGGGTAGGGAGAAGAACACTGAAGCTTTCTTT
TRBV9	-	-	TRBJ1-2	CASSVAAFYGYTF	TGTGCCAGCAGCGTAGCAGCGTTCTATGGCTACACCTTC
TRBV6-5	-	-	TRBJ1-5	CASKKRREGQPQHF	TGTGCCAGCAAAAAAAGGAGGGAGGGTCAGCCCCAGCATTTT
TRBV19	TRBD1	once	TRBJ1-3	CASQPGQYSGNTIYF	TGTGCCAGTCAGCCGGGACAGTACTCTGGAAACACCATATATTTT
TRBV6-5	-	-	TRBJ1-4	CASSYRWGANEKLFF	TGTGCCAGCAGCTACCGGTGGGGGGCTAATGAAAAACTGTTTTTT